This T cell receptor beta chain was identified in a study of blood T cell repertoires in COVID-19 (dated by TCRdb to 2020 to 2021). About the full investigation: Samples covering the acute and convalescent phases of COVID-19 were provided by collaborators in the United States, Italy and Spain. The prospective study material was composed of cDNA or gDNA derived from T cells, B-cell-depleted T cells, or PBMCs. Deeply sampled blood TCRbeta repertoires from subjects exposed to, actively infected with, or recovered from COVID-19 were included in the dataset. The repertoires were released in a freely available public database intended as a resource for research on the immune response to SARS-CoV-2. Samples came from the ongoing ImmuneRACE study (first 160 participants) plus 1,254 subjects from 6 global collaborators. Sample metadata almost always included a de-identified subject ID, COVID-19 status, age in years and sex. HLA class I and class II types, where available, came from metadata supplied by the sample provider rather than from assay-based typing.

The immunoSEQ Assay, a bias-controlled multiplex PCR, was used to amplify TCRbeta CDR3 regions from genomic DNA. The authors processed their data as follows. The number of nucleated cells in each sample was estimated from the amplification of reference gene primers within the assay. Sequence reads were collapsed and filtered to measure the absolute abundance of every unique TCRbeta CDR3 rearrangement. For each sample, productive Simpson clonality was calculated as the square root of Simpson's diversity index across productive rearrangements. TCRdb carries this immuneACCESS record with in-frame sequences only. Its versions omit some clonotypes, under half of them owing to an unresolved V gene in the studies checked, with the rest unexplained. V, J and clone size are taken as reported in that table, and D and trimming were inferred from the DNA itself. This sample has around 140,000 clones in its table, and 81% of those were observed once. The top ten clonotypes cover roughly 8% of the sample.

Collaborating institutions collected whole blood in K2EDTA tubes following their own protocols. For TCRbeta analysis, collaborators shipped samples as frozen whole blood, isolated PBMCs, or DNA extracted from either of those sample types. What the work shows at the level of the full study, not this receptor alone: The quantity of clinical and demographic metadata differed by source and by participant and was supplied without curation.

Cut back by 3 bases and 7 bases, the V and J ends lie 16 bases apart. Including cysteine and phenylalanine, the CDR3 has 15 amino acids. Just the 45-base CDR3 DNA is kept, in frame starting at base 1. For CDR1 and CDR2, the germline V gene lists MDHEN and SYDVKM. Regarding this clone: Its antigen specificity is not known. Base qualities are not at hand, and no much larger clone is one base apart.

Sequencing used peripheral blood. The chain is encoded by TRBV28 joined to TRBJ2-4; TRBD1 might be the D gene, on 5 matching bases. The clonotype originates from a human donor in a cohort sampled during active COVID-19. The DNA is TGTGCCAGCAGTTTGGAAGGGGTGGTTCGGAACATTCAGTACTTC. It encodes CASSLEGVVRNIQYF.